This T cell receptor beta chain was captured in a study of blood T cells in healthy people across ages. It was with a sample-barcoded 5' primer and a J-beta primer mix that a second PCR of roughly 7 to 11 cycles was run. MiXCR, run by TCRdb on the 5' RACE reads, gives a single entry per CDR3 protein. Of some 760,000 distinct CDR3 sequences detected, roughly 25% appear once; the ten largest clones hold 3% to 4.5%. Study observations and caveats: Older age went with lower TCR beta diversity per million T cells, in a roughly linear way.

This clonotype was counted only a few times. What it binds is unknown. The V gene's germline CDR1 is SQVTM and CDR2 ANQGSEA. The CDR3 sequence is 12 residues long. The ends were cut back, 7 bases at V and 3 bases at J, with 11 bases in the middle. This sample also appeared in a second study, on T cells of mothers and their children. Per that paper: More than 5 children and their three healthy Caucasian mothers were the donors. Over 8 million TCR beta CDR3 reads were obtained from each mother, and roughly 2.9 million from each child.

The chain employs TRBV29-1 and TRBJ2-3; D is undetermined. The TCR comes from a boy aged 5-17 years in good health. The sequenced sample was blood. CDR3 in amino acids: CSAAGWTDTQYF. CDR3 DNA: TGCAGCGCCGCCGGATGGACAGATACGCAGTATTTT.